This record concerns one T cell receptor (beta chain) sequence. Its antigen is currently unknown. The data were produced by immunoSEQ multiplex PCR, yet TCRdb's version contains in-frame clones alone and is incomplete. The sample lists tens of thousands of clones, roughly 90% occurring once. These data belong to a study of graft-versus-host responses after intestinal transplantation. Overall study: Transplant recipients had multivisceral, liver-intestinal, or isolated intestinal grafts. Uniformly, recipients were administered anti-thymocyte globulin induction with subsequent tacrolimus and steroids for approximately three years.

Points from the study as a whole: Ileal or blood samples showed some GvH clones first, and such clones were also found in recipient marrow. Peak circulating GvH clone levels were associated with early post-transplant HvG declines.

In germline, CDR1 is PRHDT, CDR2 FYEKMQ (reference sequence). The CDR3 extends over 16 amino acids. The V and J ends lost 5 bases and 5 bases, in that order; junction bases with no gene match: 10. The rearrangement uses TRBV13 and TRBJ1-3, with 9 bases fitting TRBD1. This sample comprised unstimulated CD4+ T cells sorted from spleen or lymph node cells, obtained before transplant. The source of this sequence is a human donor who was the organ donor for an intestinal transplant. CDR3 coding DNA: TGTGCCAGCAGCCAGGGAGCCGGGACAGGGCGAAACACCATATATTTT. It specifies CASSQGAGTGRNTIYF.